The rows below give T cell receptor beta chains drawn from one sample of a study of blood T cell repertoires in COVID-19. Repertoires were generated with immunoSEQ multiplex PCR, while TCRdb's copy carries only in-frame clones and drops some. The repertoire consists of some 130,000 clones, with 90% occurring once and the leading ten covering under 4.5%. Input material: peripheral blood. These receptors were taken from a man over 45 with active COVID-19. The CDR3 runs from the conserved cysteine through the conserved F or W. D genes are given only for firm matches. The size of a clone is reported for some rows only, either as once, few or many, or as a class for expanded clones.

v_gene	d_gene	j_gene	abundance	CDR3aa	CDR3nt
TRBV9	TRBD1	TRBJ1-3	.	CASSAIGQGNTIYF	TGTGCCAGCAGCGCCATAGGACAGGGGAACACCATATATTTT
TRBV18	.	TRBJ2-3	.	CASSLLPAGKDTQYF	TGTGCCAGCTCACTCCTTCCTGCAGGGAAAGATACGCAGTATTTT
TRBV29-1	.	TRBJ1-1	.	CSVGGGGGAFF	TGCAGCGTTGGTGGCGGGGGGGGAGCTTTCTTT
TRBV4-2	TRBD2	TRBJ2-1	few	CASSQDWSSGPFANEQFF	TGTGCCAGCAGCCAAGATTGGTCTAGCGGACCATTTGCCAACGAGCAGTTCTTC
TRBV15	.	TRBJ2-3	few	CATSSSGVPDTQYF	TGTGCCACCAGCAGTTCGGGAGTTCCAGATACGCAGTATTTT
TRBV15	TRBD1	TRBJ1-6	.	CATSRTGQTNNSPLHF	TGTGCCACCAGCAGAACGGGACAGACTAATAATTCACCCCTCCACTTT
TRBV25-1	.	TRBJ1-6	.	CASSVDSSYNSPLHF	TGTGCCAGCAGTGTGGACAGCTCCTATAATTCACCCCTCCACTTT
TRBV5-1	TRBD1	TRBJ1-4	.	CASSQGQGGRPTNEKLFF	TGCGCCAGCAGCCAGGGACAGGGGGGTAGGCCAACTAATGAAAAACTGTTTTTT
TRBV4-1	TRBD2	TRBJ2-5	.	CASSLAGGKTQYF	TGCGCCAGCAGCCTAGCGGGGGGAAAGACCCAGTACTTC
TRBV5-6	.	TRBJ1-3	.	CASSWTGLGQISGNTIYF	TGTGCCAGCAGCTGGACCGGCCTGGGGCAGATCTCTGGAAACACCATATATTTT